This TCR beta chain was identified during a study of cytomegalovirus exposure and HLA in healthy donors. Study conclusions and caveats: It was confirmed in vitro that three of the CMV-associated chains were specific for CMV antigens.

The assay was immunoSEQ multiplex PCR, and TCRdb's table has in-frame clones only and misses some. The sample yields around 120,000 clones, about nine tenths seen once. Trimming shortened V by 6 bases and J by 1 base, and 6 bases separated the two germline ends. Germline V CDR1 and CDR2: MNHEY, SVGAGI. This CDR3 is 12 amino acids long. Remarks on this clone: Antigen unknown.

V gene TRBV6-5 combines with J gene TRBJ1-1, with TRBD1 as a possible D gene (5 bases). The source of this sequence is a man between 18 and 35 years old in good health and CMV-seropositive. Sequenced sample: PBMCs. The DNA for the CDR3 is TGTGCCAGCAGCACAGGGAACACTGAAGCTTTCTTT. It translates to CASSTGNTEAFF.